This is a list of T cell receptor beta chains from one sample in a study of CD8 T cells in Susac syndrome. TCRdb fed the immunoSEQ multiplex PCR reads into MiXCR, producing one record per CDR3 protein. This sample yields a few hundred thousand distinct CDR3 sequences, of which roughly 85% are seen a single time; roughly 0.21% belongs to the top ten. Sequenced input: CD8+ T cells from PBMCs. These receptors were taken from a human donor with multiple sclerosis. Both conserved end residues are part of each CDR3. The order of the fields is J gene, V gene, D gene, clone size, CDR3 DNA, CDR3 protein. D genes are given only for firm matches. The size entry is marked missing in some rows and otherwise reads once, few, many or a size class.

J: TRBJ2-7; V: TRBV7-9; D: TRBD2; size: NA; DNA: TGTGCCAGCAGCTCAGGACTAGCGGTTCTCTACGAGCAGTACTTC; CDR3: CASSSGLAVLYEQYF
J: TRBJ1-5; V: TRBV7-6; D: TRBD1; size: NA; DNA: TGTGCCAGCAGCCCTCATGCAGGGGGGGTCAGCAATCAGCCCCAGCATTTT; CDR3: CASSPHAGGVSNQPQHF
J: TRBJ2-7; V: TRBV20-1; D: TRBD2; size: NA; DNA: TGCAGTGCTAGATTGCTAGCGGGGGGGTACGAGCAGTACTTC; CDR3: CSARLLAGGYEQYF
J: TRBJ2-5; V: TRBV7-2; D: NA; size: few; DNA: TGTGCCAGCAGCTCGGACTACCACCAAGAGACCCAGTACTTC; CDR3: CASSSDYHQETQYF
J: TRBJ2-2; V: TRBV28; D: NA; size: NA; DNA: TGTGCCAGCAGTTTAGTCAGGGTGAACACCGGGGAGCTGTTTTTT; CDR3: CASSLVRVNTGELFF
J: TRBJ2-1; V: TRBV9; D: NA; size: NA; DNA: TGTGCCAGCAGCGTTGGGGTGGGGGGTGCGGTCAATGAGCAGTTCTTC; CDR3: CASSVGVGGAVNEQFF
J: TRBJ2-1; V: TRBV20-1; D: NA; size: NA; DNA: TGCAGTGCTAGAGATTGGCGGGCTTACAATGAGCAGTTCTTC; CDR3: CSARDWRAYNEQFF
J: TRBJ2-7; V: TRBV30; D: TRBD1; size: NA; DNA: TGTGCCTGGGGACAGGGGAGAGGTCTCCTCGAGCAGTACTTC; CDR3: CAWGQGRGLLEQYF
J: TRBJ2-7; V: TRBV29-1; D: NA; size: NA; DNA: TGCAGCGTCATGGAGGGGATGAATTACGAGCAGTACTTC; CDR3: CSVMEGMNYEQYF
J: TRBJ2-7; V: TRBV3-1; D: NA; size: NA; DNA: TGTGCCAGCAGCCAAGGGGAAGGCTACGAGCAGTACTTC; CDR3: CASSQGEGYEQYF